A selection of T cell receptor beta chains follows, all from one sample in a study of blood T cell repertoires in COVID-19. Clones were read by immunoSEQ multiplex PCR, and TCRdb kept only the in-frame ones, dropping some. This sample has 250,000 or so clones, with roughly 85% found just once. Sequencing was carried out using peripheral blood. Every receptor here comes from a woman aged 30 to 39 with active or convalescent COVID-19. Each CDR3 is given with its conserved first and last residue. The D gene is left open where the match is weak. Not all rows give a size; the values are once, few, many and, for expanded clones, a class.

d_call j_call v_call clone_size cdr3_aa cdr3_nt
NA TRBJ1-6 TRBV28 NA CASTEGFGGSPLHF TGTGCCAGCACAGAGGGCTTTGGAGGATCACCCCTCCACTTT
NA TRBJ1-4 TRBV15 NA CATSSELRGKLFF TGTGCCACCAGCTCGGAGTTAAGGGGAAAACTGTTTTTT
NA TRBJ2-5 TRBV7-9 NA CASSSGFGSGLKETQYF TGTGCCAGCAGCTCGGGTTTTGGCTCGGGTCTTAAAGAGACCCAGTACTTC
TRBD1 TRBJ2-5 TRBV28 once CASSYRQGRETQYF TGTGCCAGCAGTTACCGACAGGGGAGGGAGACCCAGTACTTC
TRBD1 TRBJ1-5 TRBV7-2 NA CASSSQGASNQPQHF TGTGCCAGCAGCTCTCAGGGGGCTAGCAATCAGCCCCAGCATTTT
TRBD2 TRBJ2-3 TRBV7-2 NA CASSLGGLAGTDTQYF TGTGCCAGCAGCTTGGGCGGACTAGCGGGTACAGATACGCAGTATTTT
NA TRBJ1-6 TRBV18 NA CASSQAAGGNSPLHF TGTGCCAGCTCACAGGCGGCCGGGGGAAATTCACCCCTCCACTTT
TRBD1 TRBJ1-2 TRBV6-6 NA CASTKPGTGPYGYTF TGTGCCAGCACCAAACCCGGGACAGGGCCCTATGGCTACACCTTC
NA TRBJ1-2 TRBV4-2 NA CASSQGGTAYYGYTF TGTGCCAGCAGCCAGGGAGGAACGGCTTACTATGGCTACACCTTC
NA TRBJ1-4 TRBV2 NA CASSGGQGLNEKLFF TGTGCCAGCAGTGGCGGGCAGGGACTTAATGAAAAACTGTTTTTT
TRBD2 TRBJ2-3 TRBV10-1 NA CASNGLAGGSGADTQYF TGCGCCAGCAATGGACTAGCGGGGGGGTCTGGGGCAGATACGCAGTATTTT
NA TRBJ2-3 TRBV9 NA CASSVRLSMGTDTQYF TGTGCCAGCAGCGTTCGACTTTCGATGGGCACAGATACGCAGTATTTT
TRBD2 TRBJ2-2 TRBV5-1 once CASKNGGLAGDYTGELFF TGCGCCAGCAAGAACGGTGGACTAGCGGGCGACTACACCGGGGAGCTGTTTTTT
NA TRBJ2-1 TRBV11-2 NA CASSLAPGASGVNEQFF TGTGCCAGCAGCTTAGCCCCAGGCGCCTCGGGAGTTAATGAGCAGTTCTTC
TRBD2 TRBJ2-3 TRBV7-2 NA CASSSESTSGGINTQYF TGTGCCAGCAGCTCCGAATCCACTAGCGGGGGGATAAATACGCAGTATTTT
NA TRBJ1-5 TRBV6-1 once CASSEGWSTDQPQHF TGTGCCAGCAGTGAAGGGTGGAGTACCGATCAGCCCCAGCATTTT
NA TRBJ2-4 TRBV6-5 NA CASSPEHAKNIQYF TGTGCCAGCAGCCCCGAACACGCCAAAAACATTCAGTACTTC
NA TRBJ2-1 TRBV7-9 NA CASAKGRGAPWDEQFF TGTGCCAGCGCCAAGGGGAGGGGGGCGCCCTGGGATGAGCAGTTCTTC
TRBD1 TRBJ2-7 TRBV27 NA CASSLRGTGDYEQYF TGTGCCAGCAGTTTACGGGGGACAGGAGACTACGAGCAGTACTTC
NA TRBJ1-5 TRBV7-2 NA CASSFPGRNQPQHF TGTGCCAGCAGCTTTCCAGGGCGCAATCAGCCCCAGCATTTT
TRBD1 TRBJ1-2 TRBV10-1 NA CASRVPGQADYGYTF TGCGCCAGCAGGGTACCGGGACAGGCTGACTATGGCTACACCTTC
NA TRBJ2-2 TRBV5-1 NA CASSEPSDGTGELFF TGCGCCAGCAGCGAACCTAGTGATGGCACCGGGGAGCTGTTTTTT
TRBD2 TRBJ2-2 TRBV19 NA CASGRGGTNTGELFF TGTGCCAGTGGGCGCGGGGGGACGAACACCGGGGAGCTGTTTTTT
NA TRBJ1-1 TRBV4-1 NA CASSQRQLNTEAFF TGCGCCAGCAGCCAAAGACAGTTGAACACTGAAGCTTTCTTT